This T cell receptor beta chain was observed in a study of pediatric ulcerative colitis. Study-level findings and limits: Rectal repertoires separated controls, mild-moderate and acute severe colitis. A couple of rectal CDR3 clonotypes occurred in all ulcerative colitis patients.

This was a survey-level run. Sequenced by immunoSEQ multiplex PCR; TCRdb stores in-frame clones only, minus some. The sample lists roughly 64,000 clones, less than 90% seen once, with under 3.5% in the top ten. Note on this clone: The antigen is undetermined.

There are 15 residues in the CDR3. V lost 3 bases, J lost 1 base, and 9 bases lay in between. The V gene's germline CDR1 is MNHNY and CDR2 SVGAGI (reference sequence). The diagnostic colonoscopy in ulcerative colitis patients preceded any immunosuppressive treatment. The TCR comes from a boy aged 10-17 years with severe ulcerative colitis. The rearrangement links TRBV6-6 to TRBJ2-2; D unresolved. Input material: blood. The CDR3 bases are TGTGCCAGCAGTTATGTTCGCAAGAACACCGGGGAGCTGTTTTTT. This encodes CASSYVRKNTGELFF.